Listed below are T cell receptor beta chains from one sample, sequenced in a study of molecular identifiers for immune sequencing clone quantification. TCRdb reprocessed the PCR reads via MiXCR and lists one record per CDR3 protein. The table lists approximately 500,000 distinct CDR3 sequences, roughly 24% of them singletons, with 0.7% to 0.9% in the top ten. Sequenced input: naive CD8+ T cells from blood, with Jurkat cell RNA spiked in. These TCRs come from a human donor in good health. Some libraries in this study had Jurkat cell RNA spiked in. Both conserved end residues are part of each CDR3. Each record gives: J gene, V gene, CDR3 length, D gene, clone size, CDR3 protein, CDR3 DNA. D genes are given only for firm matches. Size is omitted from some rows. Given values are once, few, many or a class for expanded clones.

>TRBJ2-3|TRBV2|17|TRBD2|NA
CASTRSASGVRTDTQYF
TGTGCCAGCACCCGGTCGGCTAGCGGGGTACGCACAGATACGCAGTATTTT
>TRBJ2-3|TRBV7-6|16|NA|many
CASSLSPGGAADTQYF
TGTGCCAGCAGCTTATCCCCAGGTGGGGCCGCAGATACGCAGTATTTT
>TRBJ1-3|TRBV7-9|16|NA|NA
CASSLAGTFSGNTIYF
TGTGCCAGCAGCTTAGCGGGCACTTTCTCTGGAAACACCATATATTTT
>TRBJ2-5|TRBV21-1|14|NA|many
CASSKAGQGETQYF
TGTGCCAGCAGCAAAGCCGGACAGGGCGAGACCCAGTACTTC
>TRBJ2-3|TRBV11-2|18|TRBD2|few
CASSLEGGTSGTSDTQYF
TGTGCCAGCAGCTTAGAGGGCGGGACTAGCGGGACTTCAGATACGCAGTATTTT
>TRBJ1-5|TRBV6-1|15|NA|NA
CASSGLGNSNQPQHF
TGTGCCAGCAGTGGGCTCGGGAACAGCAATCAGCCCCAGCATTTT
>TRBJ2-3|TRBV6-2/TRBV6-3|12|NA|many
CASEGVADTQYF
TGTGCCAGCGAGGGGGTCGCAGATACGCAGTATTTT
>TRBJ2-3|TRBV12-3/TRBV12-4|16|TRBD2|many
CASRGGVQLRTDTQYF
TGTGCCAGCCGGGGGGGAGTCCAACTACGCACAGATACGCAGTATTTT
>TRBJ1-5|TRBV2|15|NA|many
CASSEVLASNQPQHF
TGTGCCAGCAGTGAAGTCCTCGCTAGCAATCAGCCCCAGCATTTT
>TRBJ2-7|TRBV6-5|14|TRBD1|many
CASSYGDRGYEQYF
TGTGCCAGCAGTTACGGGGACAGGGGATACGAGCAGTACTTC
>TRBJ1-1|TRBV3-1|17|NA|few
CASSPSGQFPGDTEAFF
TGTGCCAGCAGCCCCTCCGGACAGTTCCCCGGGGACACTGAAGCTTTCTTT
>TRBJ1-1|TRBV9|15|NA|many
CASSTLGEGRTEAFF
TGTGCCAGCAGCACCCTTGGAGAGGGTCGGACTGAAGCTTTCTTT
>TRBJ1-3|TRBV6-2/TRBV6-3|14|NA|many
CASSYEFPGNTIYF
TGTGCCAGCAGTTACGAGTTTCCTGGAAACACCATATATTTT
>TRBJ1-1|TRBV28|15|NA|NA
CASTLRWGANTEAFF
TGTGCCAGCACCCTACGTTGGGGGGCAAACACTGAAGCTTTCTTT
>TRBJ2-3|TRBV7-2|14|NA|many
CASSTRQGTDTQYF
TGTGCCAGCAGCACGAGACAGGGCACAGATACGCAGTATTTT
>TRBJ2-7|TRBV19|14|NA|NA
CASSIVRGPYEQYF
TGTGCCAGTAGTATAGTGAGGGGCCCCTACGAGCAGTACTTC
>TRBJ1-5|TRBV30|14|NA|NA
CAWSTDSSNQPQHF
TGTGCCTGGAGTACGGACAGTAGCAATCAGCCCCAGCATTTT
>TRBJ2-3|TRBV20-1|16|TRBD2|few
CSLLAGEEKGTDTQYF
TGCAGTCTCCTAGCGGGAGAGGAAAAGGGGACAGATACGCAGTATTTT
>TRBJ2-3|TRBV7-9|17|TRBD2|many
CASSFPLLADGTDTQYF
TGTGCCAGCAGCTTTCCTCTACTAGCGGACGGCACAGATACGCAGTATTTT
>TRBJ2-5|TRBV7-9|16|NA|few
CASSLERPGDRETQYF
TGTGCCAGCAGCTTAGAAAGACCGGGAGACCGGGAGACCCAGTACTTC
>TRBJ2-7|TRBV4-1|13|NA|NA
CASTGTDPCGQYF
TGCGCCAGCACCGGGACTGACCCCTGCGGGCAGTACTTC
>TRBJ1-1|TRBV7-6|16|TRBD1|many
CASSPLNRGSNTEAFF
TGTGCCAGCAGCCCTCTCAACAGGGGCTCCAACACTGAAGCTTTCTTT
>TRBJ2-3|TRBV24-1|15|NA|NA
CATSGRDGYTDTQYF
TGTGCCACCAGTGGCCGGGACGGATACACAGATACGCAGTATTTT
>TRBJ2-3|TRBV13|14|TRBD1|NA
CASSNRGVEDTQYF
TGTGCCAGCAGCAACAGGGGGGTGGAAGATACGCAGTATTTT
>TRBJ2-7|TRBV28|12|NA|few
CASSWMGGEQYF
TGTGCCAGCAGTTGGATGGGAGGCGAGCAGTACTTC
>TRBJ2-5|TRBV7-6|17|TRBD2|NA
CASSLGSAGVRQETQYF
TGTGCCAGCAGCTTAGGATCAGCGGGGGTACGACAAGAGACCCAGTACTTC